This TCR beta chain was recovered during a study of cytomegalovirus exposure and HLA in healthy donors. Study-wide background: There were around 100 million unique TCR beta sequences, drawn from roughly 200 million T cells, in an earlier analysis. The study, taken as a whole, reports: Among the sequence variants, a highly shared cluster was likely an artifact of sequencing. Cytomegalovirus association was assigned to more than 150 TCR beta chains.

On this clone: Its antigen remains unidentified.

Germline loops: CDR1 SGHDT, CDR2 YYEEEE. There are 12 residues in the CDR3. Trimming pared 0 bases from V and 3 bases from J, leaving 4 bases between. PCR involved 60 Vbeta and 13 Jbeta primers. In the study's own analysis: There were around 80 million unique TCR beta chains by a later count, and approximately 10 million of them were shared. The table came from immunoSEQ multiplex PCR; TCRdb's copy has only in-frame clones and leaves some out. From that table come the V and J calls and clone size; the DNA was used to work out D and trimming. The repertoire has roughly 240,000 clones, about 85% of them found once; the top ten carry 0.2% to 0.25%.

Sequencing was performed on PBMCs. The chain couples TRBV5-6 to TRBJ2-7; the D is unclear. This TCR was recovered from a girl aged 2-10 years in good health and CMV-seronegative. Here the CDR3 DNA reads TGTGCCAGCAGCTTGGGACTCTACGAGCAGTACTTC. Translation gives CASSLGLYEQYF. Based on the CDR3 plus reference TRBV5-6 and TRBJ2-7, the full variable domain is DAGVTQSPTHLIKTRGQQVTLRCSPKSGHDTVSWYQQALGQGPQFIFQYYEEEERQRGNFPDRFSGHQFPNYSSELNVNALLLGDSALYLCASSLGLYEQYFGPGTRLTVT.